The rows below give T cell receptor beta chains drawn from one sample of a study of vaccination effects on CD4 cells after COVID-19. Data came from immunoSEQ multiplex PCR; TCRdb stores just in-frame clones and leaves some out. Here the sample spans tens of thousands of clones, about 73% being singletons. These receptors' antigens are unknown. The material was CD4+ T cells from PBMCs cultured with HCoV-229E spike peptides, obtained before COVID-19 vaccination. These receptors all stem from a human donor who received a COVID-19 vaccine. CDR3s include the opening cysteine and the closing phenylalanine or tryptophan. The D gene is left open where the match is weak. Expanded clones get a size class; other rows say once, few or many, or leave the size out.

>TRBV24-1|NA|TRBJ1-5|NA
CATSDSGGVSNQPQHF
TGTGCCACCAGTGACTCGGGAGGGGTTAGCAATCAGCCCCAGCATTTT
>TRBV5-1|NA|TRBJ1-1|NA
CASSDLAGNTEAFF
TGCGCCAGCAGCGACCTTGCAGGGAACACTGAAGCTTTCTTT
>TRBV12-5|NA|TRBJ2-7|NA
CASGLDSQYEQYF
TGTGCTAGTGGTTTGGACTCTCAGTACGAGCAGTACTTC
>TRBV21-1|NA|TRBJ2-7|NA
CASSKFGSSYSYEQYF
TGTGCCAGCAGCAAATTCGGCAGCAGTTATTCCTACGAGCAGTACTTC
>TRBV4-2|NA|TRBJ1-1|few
CASSQDWEGLVEAFF
TGTGCCAGCAGCCAAGATTGGGAGGGATTAGTTGAAGCTTTCTTT
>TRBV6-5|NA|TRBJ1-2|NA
CVGVRLGTNYGYTF
TGTGTCGGGGTTCGTTTGGGGACCAACTATGGCTACACCTTC
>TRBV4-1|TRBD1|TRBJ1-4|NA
CASSQDYHRTGAGEKLFF
TGCGCCAGCAGCCAAGATTACCACCGGACAGGGGCGGGTGAAAAACTGTTTTTT
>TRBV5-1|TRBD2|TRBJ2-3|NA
CASSLAASGGGHDTQYF
TGCGCCAGCAGCTTGGCGGCCTCCGGGGGGGGGCACGATACGCAGTATTTT
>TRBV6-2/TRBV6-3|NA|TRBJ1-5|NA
CASSSHGRLSNQPQHF
TGTGCCAGCAGTTCACACGGACGGTTGAGCAATCAGCCCCAGCATTTT
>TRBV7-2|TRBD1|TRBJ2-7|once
CASSPRQGNYEQYF
TGTGCCAGCAGCCCAAGACAGGGAAACTACGAGCAGTACTTC
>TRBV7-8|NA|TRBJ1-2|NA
CASSLIRVTGGTNYGYTF
TGTGCCAGCAGCTTAATTCGGGTGACGGGGGGAACTAACTATGGCTACACCTTC
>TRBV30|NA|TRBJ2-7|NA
CAGQWGGGQYF
TGTGCCGGACAGTGGGGGGGCGGGCAGTACTTC
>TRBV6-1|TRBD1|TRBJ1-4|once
CASSEGGGQFGDPEKLFF
TGTGCCAGCAGTGAAGGGGGGGGACAGTTCGGCGACCCGGAAAAACTGTTTTTT
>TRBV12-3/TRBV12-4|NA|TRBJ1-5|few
CASSSSLASQHF
TGTGCCAGCAGTTCCAGCCTCGCTTCCCAGCATTTT
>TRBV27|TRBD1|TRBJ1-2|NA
CASSGLQGADGYTF
TGTGCCAGCAGTGGACTACAGGGGGCGGATGGCTACACCTTC
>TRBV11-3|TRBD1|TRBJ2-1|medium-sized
CASSLEQGAYNEQFF
TGTGCCAGCAGCTTAGAACAGGGGGCCTACAATGAGCAGTTCTTC